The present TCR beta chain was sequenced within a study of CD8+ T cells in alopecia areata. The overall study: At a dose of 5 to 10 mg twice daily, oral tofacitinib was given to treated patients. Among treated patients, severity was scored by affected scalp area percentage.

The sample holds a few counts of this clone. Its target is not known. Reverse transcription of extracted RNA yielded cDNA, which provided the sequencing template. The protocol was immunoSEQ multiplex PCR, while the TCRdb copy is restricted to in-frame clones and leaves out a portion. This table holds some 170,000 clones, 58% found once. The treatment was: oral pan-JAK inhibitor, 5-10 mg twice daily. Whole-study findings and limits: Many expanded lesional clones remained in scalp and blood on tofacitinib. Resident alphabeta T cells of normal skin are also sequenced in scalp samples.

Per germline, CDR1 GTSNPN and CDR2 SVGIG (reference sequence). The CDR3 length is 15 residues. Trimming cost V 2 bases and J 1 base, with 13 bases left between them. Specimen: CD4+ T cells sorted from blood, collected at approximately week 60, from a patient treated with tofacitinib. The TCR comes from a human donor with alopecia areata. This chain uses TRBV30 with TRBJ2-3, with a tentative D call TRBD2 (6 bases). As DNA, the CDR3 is TGTGCCTGGAGTCCCTTAAGGAGGGGCACAGATACGCAGTATTTT. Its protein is CAWSPLRRGTDTQYF.